This passage covers 20 T cell receptor beta chains from one sample sequenced in a study of cytomegalovirus exposure and HLA in healthy donors. Measured with immunoSEQ multiplex PCR; TCRdb has only the in-frame clones, and not every one. The sample lists more than 50,000 clones, roughly 94% occurring once. Sequencing was done on a sample of PBMCs. The receptors derive from a man between 18 and 29 years old in good health and CMV-seronegative.

V and J are TRBV2 and TRBJ1-5, with 9 positions matching TRBD1. The CDR3 contains 17 residues. V was pared by 4 bases and J by 4 bases, with 11 bases of the junction left unmatched. From germline, CDR1 is SNHLY and CDR2 FYNNEI. Written as DNA, the CDR3 is TGTGCCAGCAGTGGGGGGACAGGGACCCCTCATAATCAGCCCCAGCATTTT. It encodes CASSGGTGTPHNQPQHF.

The chain carries TRBV9 and TRBJ2-5; 7 nucleotides agree with TRBD2. Germline values: CDR1 SGDLS, CDR2 YYNGEE. V lost 4 bases and J lost 4; bases outside the gene matches: 13. This CDR3 region has 16 residues. For the CDR3, the DNA is TGTGCCAGCAGCCTTACCGGGACTACCTCTGCAGAGACCCAGTACTTC. It yields the protein CASSLTGTTSAETQYF.

The chain has TRBV5-6 and TRBJ1-1; the match to TRBD1 covers 7 bases. V gave up 3 bases and J gave up 7 bases; unmatched junction bases: 9. From germline, CDR1 is SGHDT and CDR2 YYEEEE. The CDR3 loop spans 14 amino acids. CDR3 sequence reads: CASSYFNRGGEAFF. CDR3 sequence (DNA): TGTGCCAGCAGCTATTTTAACAGGGGTGGTGAAGCTTTCTTT.

This chain joins TRBV19 and TRBJ1-2, with D possibly TRBD1 on 5 matching bases. The germline V and J ends were trimmed by 5 bases and 6 bases, with 13 bases remaining between them. The CDR3 extends over 13 amino acids. From germline, CDR1 is LNHDA and CDR2 SQIVND (reference sequence). In nucleotides, the CDR3 is TGTGCCAGTAGTCTATCCGGAGGGGATGGCTACACCTTC. Its protein product is CASSLSGGDGYTF.

J is TRBJ1-1 and V is TRBV6-5, with D hard to call. Germline V gives CDR1 MNHEY, CDR2 SVGAGI. V was cut by 3 bases and J by 4 bases, with 12 bases left in between. The CDR3 sequence is 14 residues long. CDR3 DNA sequence: TGTGCCAGCAGTTATTCCGGTCGGGGCACTGAAGCTTTCTTT. Translation: CASSYSGRGTEAFF.

The rearrangement links TRBV9 to TRBJ2-3; D gene unclear. Between the trimmed V and J ends, which lost 4 bases and 4 bases, there was a span of 13 bases. CDR1 and CDR2 (germline): SGDLS, YYNGEE. There are 14 residues in the CDR3. The CDR3 nucleotides are TGTGCCAGCAGCTCTAGAGAGGTTGCAGATACGCAGTATTTT. Protein product: CASSSREVADTQYF.

The gene calls are TRBV28 and TRBJ2-7, with 8 bases lining up with TRBD1. The trim removed 4 bases at V and 4 bases at J, leaving 9 bases unmatched. Germline values: CDR1 MDHEN, CDR2 SYDVKM. The CDR3 spans 15 residues. The CDR3 DNA is TGTGCCAGCAGTTCCCACACAGGGGGTAAATACGAGCAGTACTTC. This encodes CASSSHTGGKYEQYF. The entire variable domain, with the rest obtained from reference TRBV28 and TRBJ2-7, is as follows: DVKVTQSSRYLVKRTGEKVFLECVQDMDHENMFWYRQDPGLGLRLIYFSYDVKMKEKGDIPEGYSVSREKKERFSLILESASTNQTSMYLCASSSHTGGKYEQYFGPGTRLTVT.

V and J are TRBV18 and TRBJ1-5; TRBD1 matches 8 bases. Trimming removed 4 bases from V and 2 bases from J; junction bases left unmatched: 10. Germline loops: CDR1 KGHSH, CDR2 LQKENI. This CDR3 contains 17 residues. CDR3 nucleotides: TGTGCCAGCTCACGGGCAGGCTTGACAGGGGGCAATCAGCCCCAGCATTTT. This sequence encodes CASSRAGLTGGNQPQHF.

The chain uses TRBV7-2 and TRBJ1-2; perhaps TRBD1 as D (6 bases). CDR1 and CDR2 (germline): SGHTA, FQGNSA. This CDR3 region has 14 residues. V was pared by 3 bases and J by 6 bases, with 14 bases between. CDR3 in amino acids: CASSFGQGSDGYTF. The CDR3 DNA reads TGTGCCAGCAGCTTTGGGCAGGGGTCAGATGGCTACACCTTC.

The chain links TRBV5-4 to TRBJ1-1, with 7 bases that match TRBD1. J gave up 5 bases and V 1 base, and 5 bases lay outside the gene matches. The germline V gene encodes CDR1 SGHNT and CDR2 YYREEE (reference sequence). The CDR3 extends over 14 amino acids. The CDR3 DNA follows: TGTGCCAGCAGCTTGTCCAGGGGGTATACTGAAGCTTTCTTT. Its translation is CASSLSRGYTEAFF.

The chain carries TRBV5-4 and TRBJ2-3, with D possibly being TRBD1 (5 bases). The CDR3 totals 16 residues. The ends were cut back, 0 bases at V and 0 bases at J, with 11 bases in the middle. Germline V CDR1 and CDR2: SGHNT, YYREEE (reference sequence). The CDR3 sequence: CASSLVDRASTDTQYF. CDR3 in DNA: TGTGCCAGCAGCTTGGTAGACAGAGCTAGCACAGATACGCAGTATTTT. Full variable domain (rest looked up from reference TRBV5-4 and TRBJ2-3): ETGVTQSPTHLIKTRGQQVTLRCSSQSGHNTVSWYQQALGQGPQFIFQYYREEENGRGNFPPRFSGLQFPNYSSELNVNALELDDSALYLCASSLVDRASTDTQYFGPGTRLTVL.

The chain employs TRBV27 and TRBJ2-5; D is perhaps TRBD2 (5 bases). The CDR3 runs 17 residues. Germline CDR1 is MNHEY and CDR2 is SMNVEV (reference sequence). V was pared by 0 bases and J by 0 bases, with 14 bases between. The CDR3 DNA reads as TGTGCCAGCAGTTTATCTCTGGACTCTTATTACCAAGAGACCCAGTACTTC. Encoded protein: CASSLSLDSYYQETQYF.

The chain carries TRBV6-1 and TRBJ2-1; D uncertain. The CDR3 loop spans 14 amino acids. Germline V gives CDR1 MNHNS, CDR2 SASEGT. The ends were cut back, 4 bases at V and 4 bases at J, with 11 bases in the middle. The CDR3 bases are TGTGCCAGCAGTGGTTCCGACGGGTACAATGAGCAGTTCTTC. Its protein is CASSGSDGYNEQFF.

The rearrangement uses TRBV7-6 and TRBJ1-3, with 7 positions matching TRBD1. The CDR3 loop spans 14 amino acids. CDR1 and CDR2 from the germline V gene are SGHVS and FNYEAQ. J lost 3 bases, V lost 5 bases, and 4 bases had no gene match. CDR3 in amino acids: CASSQTGFGNTIYF. As DNA, the CDR3 is TGTGCCAGCAGCCAGACAGGGTTTGGAAACACCATATATTTT. Full variable domain (missing parts from reference TRBV7-6 and TRBJ1-3): GAGVSQSPRYKVTKRGQDVALRCDPISGHVSLYWYRQALGQGPEFLTYFNYEAQQDKSGLPNDRFSAERPEGSISTLTIQRTEQRDSAMYRCASSQTGFGNTIYFGEGSWLTVV.

The chain employs TRBV10-1 and TRBJ1-2, with TRBD1 matching over 9 bases. CDR1 WNHNN and CDR2 SYGVQD come from the germline V gene (reference sequence). The J segment lost 4 bases and the V segment lost 5 bases, leaving 23 bases of the junction unmatched. The CDR3 sequence is 20 residues long. The CDR3 spells CASSNRKNRDRVRRSYGYTF. The CDR3 DNA reads as TGCGCCAGCAGTAACCGTAAAAACCGGGACAGGGTTAGAAGAAGCTATGGCTACACCTTC.

V and J are TRBV11-2 and TRBJ1-4; D is ambiguous. Germline-derived CDR1 and CDR2 are SGHAT and FQNNGV. This CDR3 is 12 amino acids long. V was clipped by 2 bases and J by 9 bases, with 7 bases between them. The CDR3 sequence is CASSLKRQKLFF. CDR3 in DNA: TGTGCCAGCAGCTTAAAGAGGCAAAAACTGTTTTTT.

The chain carries TRBV9 and TRBJ2-1, with 10 bases aligning to TRBD2. This CDR3 spans 14 amino acids. CDR1 and CDR2 (germline): SGDLS, YYNGEE. Trimming at V came to 4 bases and at J to 8 bases, leaving 6 bases not matched to a gene. The CDR3 DNA reads as TGTGCCAGCAGCTTTACCGGGACTAGCGATGAGCAGTTCTTC. Translated, it gives CASSFTGTSDEQFF.

CDR3 in amino acids: CASSLGPLREYNEQFF. CDR3 bases: TGTGCCAGCAGCTTAGGTCCTTTGCGGGAGTACAATGAGCAGTTCTTC. The chain uses TRBV7-8 and TRBJ2-1; 7 positions agree with TRBD2. In germline, CDR1 is SGHVS, CDR2 FQNEAQ. The ends lost 1 base at V and 4 bases at J; junction bases unmatched: 7. This CDR3 spans 16 amino acids.

This chain connects TRBV2 to TRBJ2-1; TRBD2 matches at 9 bases. The CDR3 has 16 residues. Germline loops: CDR1 SNHLY, CDR2 FYNNEI. The V segment lost 6 bases and the J segment 10 bases; nucleotides outside the gene matches: 16. The CDR3 nucleotides read TGTGCCAGCAGGCCATCCGCCCTAGCGGGGCGGGGAGAGCAGTTCTTC. The encoded protein is CASRPSALAGRGEQFF. The full variable domain, in which reference TRBV2 and TRBJ2-1 provide the parts outside the CDR3, is EPEVTQTPSHQVTQMGQEVILRCVPISNHLYFYWYRQILGQKVEFLVSFYNNEISEKSEIFDDQFSVERPDGSNFTLKIRSTKLEDSAMYFCASRPSALAGRGEQFFGPGTRLTVL.

The J gene is TRBJ1-3, the V gene TRBV7-9; 7 bases align to TRBD1. This CDR3 has 15 residues. The V gene's germline CDR1 is SEHNR and CDR2 FQNEAQ (reference sequence). After removal of 9 bases from V and 2 bases from J, the junction contained 10 bases not matched to a gene. Here the CDR3 reads CASKGQPGPGNTIYF. Written as DNA, the CDR3 is TGTGCCAGTAAGGGACAGCCGGGCCCTGGAAACACCATATATTTT.